Detailed here is one T cell receptor (beta chain). This sample was included in a study of CD8 T cells in Susac syndrome. CDR1 is SNHLY and CDR2 is FYNNEI in the germline V gene. The CDR3 is 11 residues long. V lost 1 base to trimming and J lost 5 bases, with 0 bases between them. When the RNA was reverse transcribed, random hexamers were used with an input of roughly 0.5 to 1 ug. TCRdb used MiXCR to reprocess the immunoSEQ multiplex PCR reads, holding one entry per CDR3 protein. Seen here are 210,000 or so distinct CDR3 sequences, about 95% observed once, and the top ten hold about 0.14%. The receptor's source is a human donor with Susac syndrome. Sample: CD4+ T cells from PBMCs. The V gene is TRBV2, the J gene TRBJ2-1; D is unclear. The CDR3 sequence: CASSEDNEQFF. CDR3 nucleotides: TGTGCCAGCAGTGAAGACAATGAGCAGTTCTTC.